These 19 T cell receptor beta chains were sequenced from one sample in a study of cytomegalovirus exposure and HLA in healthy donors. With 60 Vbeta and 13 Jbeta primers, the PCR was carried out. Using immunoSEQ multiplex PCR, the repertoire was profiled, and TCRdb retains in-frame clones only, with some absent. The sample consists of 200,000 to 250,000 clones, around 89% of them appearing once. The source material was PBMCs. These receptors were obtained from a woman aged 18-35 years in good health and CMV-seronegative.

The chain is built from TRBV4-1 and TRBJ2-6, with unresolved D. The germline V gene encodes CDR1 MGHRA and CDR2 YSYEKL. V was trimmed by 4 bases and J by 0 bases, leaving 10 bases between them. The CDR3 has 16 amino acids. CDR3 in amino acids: CASSPRLDSGANVLTF. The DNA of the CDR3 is TGCGCCAGCAGCCCAAGACTCGACTCTGGGGCCAACGTCCTGACTTTC.

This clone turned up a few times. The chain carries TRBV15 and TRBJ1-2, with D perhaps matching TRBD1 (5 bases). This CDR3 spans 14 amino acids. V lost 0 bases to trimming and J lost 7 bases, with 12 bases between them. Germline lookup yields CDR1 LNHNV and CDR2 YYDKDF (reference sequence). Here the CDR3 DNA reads TGTGCCACCAGCAGAGATCCCGGGGGTTCTGGCTACACCTTC. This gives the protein CATSRDPGGSGYTF.

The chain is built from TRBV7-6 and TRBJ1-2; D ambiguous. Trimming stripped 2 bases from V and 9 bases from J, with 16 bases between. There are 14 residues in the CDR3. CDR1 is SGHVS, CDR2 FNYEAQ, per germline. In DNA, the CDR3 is TGTGCCAGCAGCTTATCTGAGGGCGTTAGGAGCTACACCTTC. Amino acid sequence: CASSLSEGVRSYTF.

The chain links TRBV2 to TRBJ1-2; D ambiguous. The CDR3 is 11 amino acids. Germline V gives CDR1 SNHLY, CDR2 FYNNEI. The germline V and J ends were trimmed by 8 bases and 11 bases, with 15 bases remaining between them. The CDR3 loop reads CASESFITYTF. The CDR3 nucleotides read TGTGCCAGCGAGTCCTTTATAACTTACACCTTC. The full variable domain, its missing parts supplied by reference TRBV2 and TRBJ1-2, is EPEVTQTPSHQVTQMGQEVILRCVPISNHLYFYWYRQILGQKVEFLVSFYNNEISEKSEIFDDQFSVERPDGSNFTLKIRSTKLEDSAMYFCASESFITYTFGSGTRLTVV.

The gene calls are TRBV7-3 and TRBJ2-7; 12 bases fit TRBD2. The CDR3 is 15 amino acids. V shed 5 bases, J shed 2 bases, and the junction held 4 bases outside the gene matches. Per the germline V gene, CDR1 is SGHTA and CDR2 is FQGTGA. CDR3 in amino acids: CASSPGLAGPYEQYF. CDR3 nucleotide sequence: TGTGCCAGCAGCCCCGGACTAGCGGGACCCTACGAGCAGTACTTC.

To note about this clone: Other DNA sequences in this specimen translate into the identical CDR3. CDR3 in DNA: TGTGCCAGCAAGTGGCAGGGAGGAGATACGCAGTATTTT. This codes for CASKWQGGDTQYF. The J gene is TRBJ2-3, the V gene TRBV6-5, with D possibly matching TRBD2 (6 bases). With 7 bases removed from V and 5 bases from J, the gap between germline ends came to 13 bases. This CDR3 contains 13 residues. Germline V lookup: CDR1 MNHEY, CDR2 SVGAGI.

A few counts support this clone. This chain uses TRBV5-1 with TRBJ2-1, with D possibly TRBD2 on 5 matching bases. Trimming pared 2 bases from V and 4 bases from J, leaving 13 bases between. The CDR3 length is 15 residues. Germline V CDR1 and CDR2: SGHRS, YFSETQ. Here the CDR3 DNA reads TGCGCCAGCAGCTTTACAGAGGGTCATTACAATGAGCAGTTCTTC. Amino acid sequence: CASSFTEGHYNEQFF.

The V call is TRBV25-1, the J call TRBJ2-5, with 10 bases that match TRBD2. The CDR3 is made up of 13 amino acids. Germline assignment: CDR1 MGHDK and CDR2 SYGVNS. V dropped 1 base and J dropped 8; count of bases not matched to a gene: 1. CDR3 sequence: CASSESSGSTQYF. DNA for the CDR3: TGTGCCAGCAGTGAATCTAGCGGGAGTACCCAGTACTTC.

The CDR3 here is CASSSLAGSAYEQYF. The CDR3 DNA sequence: TGCGCCAGCAGCTCACTAGCGGGGTCAGCCTACGAGCAGTACTTC. The chain recombines TRBV5-1 with TRBJ2-7, with 10 positions matching TRBD2. J lost 2 bases, V lost 3 bases, and 5 bases had no gene match. From germline, CDR1 is SGHRS and CDR2 YFSETQ. The CDR3 runs to 15 residues.

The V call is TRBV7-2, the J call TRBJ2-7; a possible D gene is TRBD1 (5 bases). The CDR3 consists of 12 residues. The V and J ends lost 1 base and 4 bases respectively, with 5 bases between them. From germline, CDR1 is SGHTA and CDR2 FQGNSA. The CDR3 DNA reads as TGTGCCAGCAGCTTAGGGACATACGAGCAGTACTTC. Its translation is CASSLGTYEQYF.

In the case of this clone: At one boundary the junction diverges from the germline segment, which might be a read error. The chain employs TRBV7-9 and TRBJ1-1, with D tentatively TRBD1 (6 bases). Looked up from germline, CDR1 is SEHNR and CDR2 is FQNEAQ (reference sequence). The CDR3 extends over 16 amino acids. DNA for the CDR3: TGTTCCAGCAGCTCTTTACAGGGACGGGGGGACCCTGAAGCTTTCTTT. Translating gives CSSSSLQGRGDPEAFF.

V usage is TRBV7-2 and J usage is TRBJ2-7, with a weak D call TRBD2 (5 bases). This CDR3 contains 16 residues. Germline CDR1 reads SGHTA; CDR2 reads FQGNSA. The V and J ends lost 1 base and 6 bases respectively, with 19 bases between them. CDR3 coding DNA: TGTGCCAGCAGCTTAGAAGGAGGCGGCGGGCGCCGCGAGCAGTACTTC. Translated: CASSLEGGGGRREQYF.

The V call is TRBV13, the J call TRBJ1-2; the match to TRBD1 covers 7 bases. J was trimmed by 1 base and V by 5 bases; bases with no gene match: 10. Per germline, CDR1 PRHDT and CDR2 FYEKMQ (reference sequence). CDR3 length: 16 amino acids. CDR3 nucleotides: TGTGCCAGCAGCCAGCGACAGGGTCAATTTAACTATGGCTACACCTTC. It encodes CASSQRQGQFNYGYTF.

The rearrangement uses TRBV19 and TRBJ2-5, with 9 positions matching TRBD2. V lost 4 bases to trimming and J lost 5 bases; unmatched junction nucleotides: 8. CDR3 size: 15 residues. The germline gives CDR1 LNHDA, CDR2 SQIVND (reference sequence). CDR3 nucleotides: TGTGCCAGTAGTACCCTAGCGGGGCAGGGTGAGACCCAGTACTTC. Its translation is CASSTLAGQGETQYF. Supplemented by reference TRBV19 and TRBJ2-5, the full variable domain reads DGGITQSPKYLFRKEGQNVTLSCEQNLNHDAMYWYRQDPGQGLRLIYYSQIVNDFQKGDIAEGYSVSREKKESFPLTVTSAQKNPTAFYLCASSTLAGQGETQYFGPGTRLLVL.

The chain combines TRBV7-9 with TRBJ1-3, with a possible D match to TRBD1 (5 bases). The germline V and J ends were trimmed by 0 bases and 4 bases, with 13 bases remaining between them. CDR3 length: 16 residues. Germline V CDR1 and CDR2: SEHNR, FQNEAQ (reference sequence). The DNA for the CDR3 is TGTGCCAGCAGCTTAGCCCTCAGGGTGTGGGGAAACACCATATATTTT. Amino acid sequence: CASSLALRVWGNTIYF.

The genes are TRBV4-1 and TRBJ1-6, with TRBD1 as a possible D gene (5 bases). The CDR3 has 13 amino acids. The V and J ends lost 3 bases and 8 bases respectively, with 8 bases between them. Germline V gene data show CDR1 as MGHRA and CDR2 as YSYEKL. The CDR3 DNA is TGCGCCAGCAGCCAGGGAGGGGATTCACCCCTCCACTTT. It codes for CASSQGGDSPLHF.

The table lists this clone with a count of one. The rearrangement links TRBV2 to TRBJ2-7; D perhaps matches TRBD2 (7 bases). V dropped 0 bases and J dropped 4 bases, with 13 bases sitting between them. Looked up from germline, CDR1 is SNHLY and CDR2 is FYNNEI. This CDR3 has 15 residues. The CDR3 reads CASSEAGGRGYEQYF. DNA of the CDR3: TGTGCCAGCAGTGAAGCAGGGGGGAGGGGTTACGAGCAGTACTTC. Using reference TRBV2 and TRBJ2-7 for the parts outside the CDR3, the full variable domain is EPEVTQTPSHQVTQMGQEVILRCVPISNHLYFYWYRQILGQKVEFLVSFYNNEISEKSEIFDDQFSVERPDGSNFTLKIRSTKLEDSAMYFCASSEAGGRGYEQYFGPGTRLTVT.

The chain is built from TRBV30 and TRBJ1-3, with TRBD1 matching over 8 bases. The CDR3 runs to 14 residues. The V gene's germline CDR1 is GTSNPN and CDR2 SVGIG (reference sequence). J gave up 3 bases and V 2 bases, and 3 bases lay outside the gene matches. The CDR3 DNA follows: TGTGCCTGGAGTAGAGGGACAGGTGGAAACACCATATATTTT. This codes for CAWSRGTGGNTIYF. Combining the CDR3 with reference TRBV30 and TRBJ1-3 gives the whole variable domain SQTIHQWPATLVQPVGSPLSLECTVEGTSNPNLYWYRQAAGRGLQLLFYSVGIGQISSEVPQNLSASRPQDRQFILSSKKLLLSDSGFYLCAWSRGTGGNTIYFGEGSWLTVV.

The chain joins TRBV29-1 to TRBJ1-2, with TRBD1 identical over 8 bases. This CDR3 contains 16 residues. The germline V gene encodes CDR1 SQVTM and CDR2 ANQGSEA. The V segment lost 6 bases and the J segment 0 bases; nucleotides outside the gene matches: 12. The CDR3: CSVQGTGDYSNYGYTF. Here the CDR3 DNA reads TGCAGCGTACAAGGGACAGGCGACTACTCTAACTATGGCTACACCTTC.